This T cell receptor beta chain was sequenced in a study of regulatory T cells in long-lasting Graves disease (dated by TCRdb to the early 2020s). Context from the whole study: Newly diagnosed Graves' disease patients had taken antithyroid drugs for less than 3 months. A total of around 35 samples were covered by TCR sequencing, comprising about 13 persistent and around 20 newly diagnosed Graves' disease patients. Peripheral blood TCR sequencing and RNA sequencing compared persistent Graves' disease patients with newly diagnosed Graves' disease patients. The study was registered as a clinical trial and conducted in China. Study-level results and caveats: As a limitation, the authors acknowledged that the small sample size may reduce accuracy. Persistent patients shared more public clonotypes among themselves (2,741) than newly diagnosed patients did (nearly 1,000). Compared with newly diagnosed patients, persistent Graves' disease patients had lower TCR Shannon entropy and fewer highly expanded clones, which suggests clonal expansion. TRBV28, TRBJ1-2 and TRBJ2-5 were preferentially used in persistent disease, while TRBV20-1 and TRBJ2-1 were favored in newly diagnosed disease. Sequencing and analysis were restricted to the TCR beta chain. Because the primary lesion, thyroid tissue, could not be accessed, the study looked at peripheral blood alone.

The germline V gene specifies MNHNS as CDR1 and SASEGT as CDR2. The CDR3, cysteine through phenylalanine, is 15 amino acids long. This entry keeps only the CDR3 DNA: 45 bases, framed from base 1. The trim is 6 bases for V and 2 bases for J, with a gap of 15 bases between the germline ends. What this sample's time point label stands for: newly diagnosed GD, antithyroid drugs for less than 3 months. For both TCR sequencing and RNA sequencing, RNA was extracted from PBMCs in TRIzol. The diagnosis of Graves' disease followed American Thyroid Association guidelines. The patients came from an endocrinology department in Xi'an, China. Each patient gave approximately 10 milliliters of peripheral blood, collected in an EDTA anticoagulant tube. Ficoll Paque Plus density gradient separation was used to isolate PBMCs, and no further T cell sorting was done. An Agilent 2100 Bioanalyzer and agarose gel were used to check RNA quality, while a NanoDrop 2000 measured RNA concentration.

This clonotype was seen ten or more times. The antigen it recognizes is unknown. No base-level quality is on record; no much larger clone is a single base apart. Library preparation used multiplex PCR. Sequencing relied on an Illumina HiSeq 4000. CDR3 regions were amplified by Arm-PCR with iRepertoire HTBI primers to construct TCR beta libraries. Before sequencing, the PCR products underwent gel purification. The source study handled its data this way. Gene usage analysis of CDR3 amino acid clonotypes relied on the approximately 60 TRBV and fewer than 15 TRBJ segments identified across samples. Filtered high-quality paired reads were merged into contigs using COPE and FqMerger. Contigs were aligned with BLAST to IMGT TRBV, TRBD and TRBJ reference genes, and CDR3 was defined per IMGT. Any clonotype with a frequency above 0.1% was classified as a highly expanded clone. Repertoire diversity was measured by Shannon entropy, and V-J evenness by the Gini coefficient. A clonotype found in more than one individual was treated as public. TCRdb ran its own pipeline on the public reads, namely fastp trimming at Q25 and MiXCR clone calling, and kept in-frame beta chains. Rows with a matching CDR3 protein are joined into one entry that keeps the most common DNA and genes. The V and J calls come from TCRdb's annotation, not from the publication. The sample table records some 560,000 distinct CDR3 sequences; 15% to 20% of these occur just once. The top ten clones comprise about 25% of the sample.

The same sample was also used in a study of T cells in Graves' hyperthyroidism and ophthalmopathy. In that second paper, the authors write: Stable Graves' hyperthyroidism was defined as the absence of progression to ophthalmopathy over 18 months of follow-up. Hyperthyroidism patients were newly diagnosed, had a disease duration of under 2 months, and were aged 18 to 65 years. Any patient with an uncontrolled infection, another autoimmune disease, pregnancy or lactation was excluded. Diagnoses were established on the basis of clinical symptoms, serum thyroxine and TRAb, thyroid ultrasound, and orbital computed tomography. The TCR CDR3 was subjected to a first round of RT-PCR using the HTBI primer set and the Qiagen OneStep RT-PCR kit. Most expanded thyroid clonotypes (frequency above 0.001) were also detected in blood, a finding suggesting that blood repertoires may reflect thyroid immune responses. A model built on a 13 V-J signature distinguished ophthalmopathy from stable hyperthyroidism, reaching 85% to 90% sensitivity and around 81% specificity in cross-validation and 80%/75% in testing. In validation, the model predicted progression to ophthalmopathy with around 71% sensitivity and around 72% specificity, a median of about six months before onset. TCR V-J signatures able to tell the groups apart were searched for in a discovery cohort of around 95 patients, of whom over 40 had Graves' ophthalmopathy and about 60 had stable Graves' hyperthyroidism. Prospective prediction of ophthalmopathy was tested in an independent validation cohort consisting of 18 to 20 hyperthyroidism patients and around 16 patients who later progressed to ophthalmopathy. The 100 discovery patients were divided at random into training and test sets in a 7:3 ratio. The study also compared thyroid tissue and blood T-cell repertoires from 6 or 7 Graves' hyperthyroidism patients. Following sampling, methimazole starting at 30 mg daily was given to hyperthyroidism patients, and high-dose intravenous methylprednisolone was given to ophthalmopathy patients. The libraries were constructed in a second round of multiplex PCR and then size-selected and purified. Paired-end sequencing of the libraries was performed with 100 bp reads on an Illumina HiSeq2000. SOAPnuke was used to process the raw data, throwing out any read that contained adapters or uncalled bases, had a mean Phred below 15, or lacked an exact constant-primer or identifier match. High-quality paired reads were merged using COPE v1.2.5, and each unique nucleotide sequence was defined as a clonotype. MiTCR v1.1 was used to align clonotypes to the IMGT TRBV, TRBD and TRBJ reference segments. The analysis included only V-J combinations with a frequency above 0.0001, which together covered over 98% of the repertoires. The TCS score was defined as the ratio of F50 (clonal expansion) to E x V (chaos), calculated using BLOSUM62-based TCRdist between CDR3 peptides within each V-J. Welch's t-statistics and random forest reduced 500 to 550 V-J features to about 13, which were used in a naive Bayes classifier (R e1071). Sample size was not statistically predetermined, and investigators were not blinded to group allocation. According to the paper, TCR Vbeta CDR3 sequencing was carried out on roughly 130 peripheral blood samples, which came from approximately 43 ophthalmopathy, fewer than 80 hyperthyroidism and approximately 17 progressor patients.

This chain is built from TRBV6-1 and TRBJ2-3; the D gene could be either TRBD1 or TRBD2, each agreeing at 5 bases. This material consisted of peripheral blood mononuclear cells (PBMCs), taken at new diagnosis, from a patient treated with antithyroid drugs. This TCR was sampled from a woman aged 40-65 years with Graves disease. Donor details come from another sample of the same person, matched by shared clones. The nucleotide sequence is TGTGCCAGCAGCCCAAGTGGGGGTTACACAGATACGCAGTATTTT. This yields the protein CASSPSGGYTDTQYF.